This TCR beta chain appears in the sequencing data of a study of blood T cells in healthy people across ages (dated by TCRdb to 2013 to 2016). Regarding the study in general: In model experiments, template switching captured about one uniquely barcoded TCR beta cDNA molecule for every two T cells. The donors were divided into four age groups: young (average approximately 15 years), middle-aged (about 39), aged (about 60) and long-lived (about 84). Two additional independent replicas of 1 million unique cDNA reads from the same blood draw were analyzed for two donors (one aged 18 to 30 and one aged 80 or older). Age-related changes in TCR beta repertoire diversity were measured in the study by deep sequencing normalized with unique cDNA molecular identifiers. Summary of the overall study and its limitations: As age increased, observed TCR beta diversity per million T cells dropped in a roughly linear way, and a significant reduction was already evident by age about 36. The long-lived group showed more naive CD4+ T cells, fewer expanded clones and increased TCR diversity than the aged group, suggesting age selection. Because the CMV infection status of the donors was unknown, age-related changes in expanded clonotypes may potentially have been confounded. Total diversity estimates from one million sequenced T cells were considered lower bounds and underestimates. Observed TCR beta diversity correlated strongly with the percentage of naive T cells measured by flow cytometry. Because profiling used bulk unsorted PBMCs, naive and antigen-experienced compartments could not be compared conclusively.

V is pared back by 6 bases and J by 7 bases, with 19 bases lying between the germline termini. The germline V gene yields SNHLY for CDR1 and FYNNEI for CDR2. Reading from cysteine to phenylalanine, the CDR3 counts 15 amino acids. Solely the CDR3 DNA is kept, with 45 bases framed from the first base. Donors were about 36 systemically healthy Caucasian individuals from Russia aged 6 to 90 years. Each donor gave approximately 10 milliliters of peripheral blood, collected into EDTA-treated Vacutainer tubes. PBMCs were isolated by Ficoll-Paque density-gradient centrifugation, with at least 7 million obtained per sample. Total RNA, at least 5 micrograms per sample, was extracted from PBMCs with Trizol reagent. The percentages of naive CD45RAhigh/CD27high T cells were determined by flow cytometry on a PBMC aliquot from every donor. Library preparation used 5' RACE. The run used an Illumina HiSeq 2500. A second PCR of about 7 to 12 cycles was run with a J-beta primer mix and a sample-barcoded 5' primer. A unique molecular identifier was introduced onto each TCR beta cDNA molecule by a template-switch 5' adaptor carrying 12 random nucleotides. Each sample yielded at least 2.5 million CDR3-containing paired-end reads. First-strand cDNA was synthesized from all RNA with the Mint cDNA synthesis kit, primed by a TRBC-specific oligonucleotide. All cDNA was treated with uracil-DNA glycosylase and then went through a first 18-cycle PCR with the universal primers M1SS and BC2_uni_R. Under the source paper's analysis protocol: For normalization, 1 million high-quality reads, each with a distinct molecular identifier, were randomly selected from each sample. Reads with shared molecular identifiers were discarded instead of being binned into consensus sequences. MiTCR, set to a Q25 quality threshold and the strictest error-elimination algorithm, was used for CDR3 identification, clonotype clustering and error correction. Lower-bound total TCR beta diversity was estimated with a nonparametric unseen species model using Euler transformation. In-frame beta chains were kept once TCRdb had trimmed the public reads at Q25 with fastp and called clones with MiXCR. Records with the same CDR3 protein are collapsed into one entry carrying the most frequent genes and DNA. These V and J calls are TCRdb output, not the study's own analysis. The sample profile shows around 1,000,000 distinct CDR3 sequences; approximately 25% of them were found once. The ten biggest clones cover approximately 0.7% of the sample.

This clonotype was seen more than once but under ten times. Its recognized antigen is unknown. No base qualities exist here, and no much larger clone lies one base off it. These data also featured in a second study, about T cells of mothers and their children. From the second report: Nine systemically healthy Caucasian individuals served as donors, namely three mothers together with their six children. cDNA synthesis used all of the extracted RNA, with approximately 1.4 ug of RNA in each 15 ul reaction. In the second PCR, the M1S primer added sample barcodes and 2-4 random nucleotides. Each mother yielded over 8.5 million TCR beta CDR3 reads and each child about 3 million reads. In both related and unrelated pairs, thymic selection shapes the output of TCR recombination in a similar way, with inherited differences having only a minor effect. Normalized repertoire overlap in related mother-child pairs was always slightly higher than in unrelated mother-child pairs, but the difference was never significant. With a sensitivity of about 100 clones per million clonotypes, no persistent microchimeric T cell clones were detected. The study used deep NGS to compare TCR beta repertoires of mothers and children, seeking features distinguishing related mother-child pairs from unrelated individuals. The mean age was around 40 +/- 4 years for the mothers and roughly 10 +/- 4 years for the children. After adapters were ligated using NEBNext reagents, the libraries underwent 100+100 nt paired-end sequencing on an Illumina HiSeq 2000. To avoid cross-contamination, the mother libraries and the child libraries were prepared a month apart and sequenced in separate runs. Each donor had between roughly 450,000 and 2,300,000 distinct TCR beta clonotypes identified. Naive TCR beta clonotypes were estimated from low-frequency clonotypes matched to each donor's FACS-determined naive share, without sorting.

This clonotype was obtained from a girl aged 2-15 years in good health. In this chain, TRBV2 is recombined with TRBJ2-4, with no D gene named confidently. What was sequenced was blood. The nucleotides read TGTGCCAGCAGCTCCCGCCTTAGTGATACGAACATTCAGTACTTC. Translated, this gives CASSSRLSDTNIQYF.